These 20 T cell receptor beta chains were sequenced from one sample in a study of patients and donors after allogeneic stem cell transplantation. TCRdb passed the RT-PCR reads through MiXCR, listing each CDR3 protein once. Of about 74,000 distinct CDR3 sequences in the sample, more than 25% are singletons; the top ten hold around a quarter. Sequences were obtained from blood, either unsorted or a sorted T cell fraction (not recorded which). These receptors were obtained from a human donor who was either an allogeneic HSCT recipient or a stem cell or donor lymphocyte infusion donor (not recorded which). It is not recorded whose cells these are; they may come from a transplant donor.

This sequence joins TRBV2 and TRBJ2-1; D not resolved. Trimming left V 4 bases short and J 10 bases short, with 20 bases between. This CDR3 has 15 amino acids. CDR1 is SNHLY, CDR2 FYNNEI, per germline. The CDR3 region has the DNA TGTGCCAGCAGTGGCCTCCCCGGGTCCTCCGGGGAGCAGTTCTTC. This encodes CASSGLPGSSGEQFF.

The chain has TRBV4-2 and TRBJ2-3, with 8 bases that match TRBD2. The CDR3 is 17 residues long. V shed 4 bases, J shed 5 bases, and the junction held 14 bases outside the gene matches. The germline V gene has CDR1 LGHNA and CDR2 YNFKEQ. Here the CDR3 DNA reads TGTGCCAGCAGCCGCTCCCCGAAAAGCGGGAGAATAGATACGCAGTATTTT. Its translation is CASSRSPKSGRIDTQYF.

The chain joins TRBV2 to TRBJ1-5; maybe TRBD1 (5 bases). CDR3 size: 15 residues. Trimming cost V 4 bases and J 4 bases, with 14 bases left between them. The germline V gene encodes CDR1 SNHLY and CDR2 FYNNEI. The CDR3 reads CASSVLFQGNQPQHF. The CDR3 nucleotides read TGTGCCAGCAGTGTTTTATTCCAGGGAAATCAGCCCCAGCATTTT.

The rearrangement joins TRBV5-1 to TRBJ1-2; 8 bases map to TRBD1. Germline V gene sequence: CDR1 SGHRS, CDR2 YFSETQ. The CDR3 is 17 amino acids. V was pared by 5 bases and J by 3 bases, with 15 bases of the junction left unmatched. In nucleotides, the CDR3 is TGCGCCAGCAGTCTGACGAATTCAGGGGGCCACCACTATGGCTACACCTTC. Translated: CASSLTNSGGHHYGYTF.

This clonotype occurred many times. This chain links TRBV4-1 with TRBJ1-5; D gene unclear. V shed 1 base and J shed 1 base, with 14 bases lying between them. Per germline, CDR1 MGHRA and CDR2 YSYEKL. This CDR3 region has 17 residues. The CDR3 region has the DNA TGCGCCAGCAGCCAAGGTCTGAGAGAACGGAGCAATCAGCCCCAGCATTTT. Protein product: CASSQGLRERSNQPQHF.

The J gene is TRBJ2-3, the V gene TRBV9, with TRBD2 as a possible D gene (5 bases). This CDR3 has 14 residues. V lost 8 bases, J lost 3 bases, and 16 bases lay in between. Germline CDR1 reads SGDLS; CDR2 reads YYNGEE. The CDR3 region is CASSPGKRTDTQYF. In DNA, the CDR3 is TGTGCCAGTTCTCCGGGGAAGAGGACAGATACGCAGTATTTT.

The chain links TRBV5-1 to TRBJ1-2; D remains ambiguous. The CDR3 runs 14 residues. The V and J ends lost 0 bases and 4 bases respectively, with 10 bases between them. Germline CDR1 reads SGHRS; CDR2 reads YFSETQ. The CDR3 nucleotides are TGCGCCAGCAGCTTGGGACTGACGAGCTATGGCTACACCTTC. As protein: CASSLGLTSYGYTF.

The DNA for the CDR3 is TGTGCCACCAGCAGAGGTCTGAGGTTTGAGTCAGGAGTCTCCTATAATTCACCCCTCCACTTT. Translated, it gives CATSRGLRFESGVSYNSPLHF. The chain has TRBV15 and TRBJ1-6; no clear D gene. Trimming stripped 1 base from V and 0 bases from J, with 22 bases between. The CDR3 runs to 21 residues. The V gene's germline CDR1 is LNHNV and CDR2 YYDKDF (reference sequence). Drawing the rest from reference TRBV15 and TRBJ1-6, the complete variable domain is DAMVIQNPRYQVTQFGKPVTLSCSQTLNHNVMYWYQQKSSQAPKLLFHYYDKDFNNEADTPDNFQSRRPNTSFCFLDIRSPGLGDTAMYLCATSRGLRFESGVSYNSPLHFGNGTRLTVT.

This clonotype was observed many times. CDR3 residues: CASSTRRGAEAFF. In DNA, the CDR3 is TGTGCCAGCAGCACCCGCAGGGGCGCTGAAGCTTTCTTT. This chain uses TRBV7-9 with TRBJ1-1; tentatively, D is TRBD1 (6 bases). Germline assignment: CDR1 SEHNR and CDR2 FQNEAQ (reference sequence). V lost 5 bases, J lost 6 bases, and 13 bases lay in between. The CDR3 runs 13 residues. The whole variable domain, remainder taken from reference TRBV7-9 and TRBJ1-1, is DTGVSQNPRHKITKRGQNVTFRCDPISEHNRLYWYRQTLGQGPEFLTYFQNEAQLEKSRLLSDRFSAERPKGSFSTLEIQRTEQGDSAMYLCASSTRRGAEAFFGQGTRLTVV.

This clonotype occurred many times. The J gene is TRBJ1-1, the V gene TRBV12-3 or TRBV12-4, with a possible D match to TRBD1 (5 bases). V was pared by 5 bases and J by 1 base, with 11 bases between. The CDR3 runs 14 residues. The CDR3 region has the DNA TGTGCCAGCAGTCCTCGGGGGGGGAACACTGAAGCTTTCTTT. It codes for CASSPRGGNTEAFF.

The chain links TRBV29-1 to TRBJ1-1; D ambiguous. Trimming took off 3 bases at V and 4 bases at J, with 9 bases between the two ends. This CDR3 has 12 amino acids. CDR1 and CDR2 from the germline V gene are SQVTM and ANQGSEA. The CDR3, as DNA: TGCAGCGTTGACCCAGGTAGCACTGAAGCTTTCTTT. Translating it yields CSVDPGSTEAFF. The variable domain in full, completed from reference TRBV29-1 and TRBJ1-1, reads SAVISQKPSRDICQRGTSLTIQCQVDSQVTMMFWYRQQPGQSLTLIATANQGSEATYESGFVIDKFPISRPNLTFSTLTVSNMSPEDSSIYLCSVDPGSTEAFFGQGTRLTVV.

V and J are TRBV12-3 or TRBV12-4 and TRBJ1-5, with D hard to call. This CDR3 contains 11 residues. V was shortened by 3 bases and J by 11 bases, with 8 bases between the two germline ends. CDR3: CASSLISTQHF. Here the CDR3 DNA reads TGTGCCAGCAGTTTGATCTCTACCCAGCATTTT.

This clonotype appeared a few times. V is TRBV7-9 and J is TRBJ1-2; a possible D gene is TRBD1 (6 bases). Trimming pared 1 base from V and 3 bases from J, leaving 27 bases between. This CDR3 spans 20 amino acids. Germline lookup yields CDR1 SEHNR and CDR2 FQNEAQ (reference sequence). The CDR3 sequence: CASSLGAKDRRTWRDYGYTF. DNA for the CDR3: TGTGCCAGCAGCTTAGGCGCCAAGGACAGACGTACTTGGAGAGACTATGGCTACACCTTC.

This chain joins TRBV30 and TRBJ1-2, with D tentatively TRBD1 (6 bases). Germline lookup yields CDR1 GTSNPN and CDR2 SVGIG (reference sequence). The CDR3 is made up of 15 amino acids. V gave up 0 bases and J gave up 4 bases, with 15 bases separating them. The CDR3 coding sequence is TGTGCCTGGAGTGTAGGCGACAGGCCCTTCTATGGCTACACCTTC. Translating it yields CAWSVGDRPFYGYTF.

V usage is TRBV5-4 and J usage is TRBJ2-5; D tentatively fits TRBD1 or TRBD2 (5 bases each). The CDR3 extends over 14 amino acids. Trimming pared 1 base from V and 4 bases from J, leaving 11 bases between. Germline CDR1 is SGHNT and CDR2 is YYREEE (reference sequence). The CDR3: CASSLYGTRETQYF. In nucleotides, the CDR3 is TGTGCCAGCAGCTTGTATGGGACCCGAGAGACCCAGTACTTC.

The chain employs TRBV7-8 and TRBJ2-6; D might be TRBD1 (6 bases). The CDR3 spans 16 residues. V was cut by 4 bases and J by 0 bases, with 10 bases left in between. Germline V lookup: CDR1 SGHVS, CDR2 FQNEAQ. DNA for the CDR3: TGTGCCAGCAGCTCTGGACAGTACTCTGGGGCCAACGTCCTGACTTTC. Protein product: CASSSGQYSGANVLTF.

The rearrangement links TRBV29-1 to TRBJ2-3; 7 bases match TRBD2. The CDR3 sequence is 13 residues long. The V and J ends lost 4 bases and 3 bases, in that order; junction bases with no gene match: 4. The germline CDR1 and CDR2 sequences are SQVTM and ANQGSEA. For the CDR3, the DNA is TGCAGCGTTGCGGGCGGGGGAACAGATACGCAGTATTTT. This codes for CSVAGGGTDTQYF.

This clonotype occurred a few times. CDR3 residues: CASSQAQFPPLHF. The CDR3 DNA follows: TGTGCCAGCAGCCAAGCTCAGTTCCCACCCCTCCACTTT. V usage is TRBV3-1 and J usage is TRBJ1-6; D is uncertain. This CDR3 region has 13 residues. Per the germline V gene, CDR1 is LGHDT and CDR2 is YNNKEL (reference sequence). V was pared by 1 base and J by 11 bases, with 9 bases between.

This clonotype was found a few times. This chain links TRBV6-5 with TRBJ2-7, with D maybe TRBD2 (6 bases). The germline V and J ends were trimmed by 2 bases and 2 bases, with 13 bases remaining between them. Germline V gene lookup returns CDR1 MNHEY and CDR2 SVGAGI. This CDR3 region has 15 residues. CDR3 coding DNA: TGTGCCAGCAGTTACCCACGGGGGTCGACCTACGAGCAGTACTTC. Protein product: CASSYPRGSTYEQYF.

This chain joins TRBV20-1 and TRBJ2-7; D gene unclear. Germline V lookup: CDR1 DFQATT, CDR2 SNEGSKA (reference sequence). CDR3 size: 15 residues. V lost 2 bases to trimming and J lost 0 bases, with 14 bases between them. CDR3 protein: CSARPTNSFSYEQYF. DNA of the CDR3: TGCAGTGCTAGACCGACAAACTCCTTCTCCTACGAGCAGTACTTC.